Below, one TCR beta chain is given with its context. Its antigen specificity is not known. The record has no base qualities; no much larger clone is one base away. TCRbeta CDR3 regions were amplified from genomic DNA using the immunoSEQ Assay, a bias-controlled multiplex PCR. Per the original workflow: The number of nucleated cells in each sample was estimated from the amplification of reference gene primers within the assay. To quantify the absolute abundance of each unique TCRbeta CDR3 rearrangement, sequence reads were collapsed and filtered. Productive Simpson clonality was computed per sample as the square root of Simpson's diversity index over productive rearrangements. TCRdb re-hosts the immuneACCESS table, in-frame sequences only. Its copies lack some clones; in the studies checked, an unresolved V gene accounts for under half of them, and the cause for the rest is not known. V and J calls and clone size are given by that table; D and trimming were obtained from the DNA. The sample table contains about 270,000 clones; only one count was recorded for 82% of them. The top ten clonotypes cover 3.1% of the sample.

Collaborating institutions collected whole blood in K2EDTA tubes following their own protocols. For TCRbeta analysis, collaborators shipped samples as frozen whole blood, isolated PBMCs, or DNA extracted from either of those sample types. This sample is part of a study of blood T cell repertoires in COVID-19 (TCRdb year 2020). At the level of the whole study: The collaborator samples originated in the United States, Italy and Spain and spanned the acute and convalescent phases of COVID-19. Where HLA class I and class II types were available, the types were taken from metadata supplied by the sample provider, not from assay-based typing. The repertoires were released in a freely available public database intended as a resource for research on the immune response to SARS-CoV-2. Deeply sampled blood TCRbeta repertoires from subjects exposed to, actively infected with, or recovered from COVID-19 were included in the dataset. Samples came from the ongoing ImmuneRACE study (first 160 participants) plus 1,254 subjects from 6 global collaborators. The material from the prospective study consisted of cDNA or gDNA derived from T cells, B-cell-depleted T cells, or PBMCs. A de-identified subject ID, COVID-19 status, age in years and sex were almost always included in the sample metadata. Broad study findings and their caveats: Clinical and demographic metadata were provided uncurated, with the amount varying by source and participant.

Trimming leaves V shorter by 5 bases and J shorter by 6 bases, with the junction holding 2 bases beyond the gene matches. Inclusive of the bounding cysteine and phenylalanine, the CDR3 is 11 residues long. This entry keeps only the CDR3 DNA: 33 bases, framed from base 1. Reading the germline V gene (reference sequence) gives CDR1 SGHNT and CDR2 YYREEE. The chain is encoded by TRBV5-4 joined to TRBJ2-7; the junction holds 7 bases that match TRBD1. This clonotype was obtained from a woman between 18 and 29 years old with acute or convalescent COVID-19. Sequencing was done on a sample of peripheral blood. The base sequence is TGTGCCAGCAGTGCAGGGGGCGAGCAGTACTTC. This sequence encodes CASSAGGEQYF.